The clone carrying this TCR beta chain has a single count. Sequencing used immunoSEQ multiplex PCR; TCRdb keeps in-frame clones, though not all of them. The table has some 120,000 clones, about 93% seen once. These data are taken from a study of control samples from healthy donors and cancer patients. Trimming removed 11 bases at V and 5 bases at J, with 18 bases between. In germline, CDR1 is MNHEY, CDR2 SVGAGI. The CDR3 has 13 amino acids. The rearrangement links TRBV6-5 to TRBJ1-1; the D is unclear. The material sequenced was PBMCs. This receptor was identified in a man in his fifties with head and neck cancer. The DNA for the CDR3 is TGTGCCCCCGGGCCCCCATCGGGAACTGAAGCTTTCTTT. Its translation is CAPGPPSGTEAFF.